This paragraph covers one T cell receptor beta chain sequence. Clones were sequenced by immunoSEQ multiplex PCR, and TCRdb holds only the in-frame ones, with some missing. The sample consists of fewer than 200,000 clones, just under 90% of them appearing once. This record comes from a study of blood T cell repertoires in COVID-19. The wider study: PBMCs, B-cell-depleted T cells, or T cells were the source of the cDNA or gDNA that made up the material.

Germline V gene data show CDR1 as MGHRA and CDR2 as YSYEKL. The CDR3 has 16 amino acids. V dropped 0 bases and J dropped 2 bases, with 14 bases sitting between them. The receptor was isolated from a woman in her seventies with COVID-19, enrolled during active disease. The sequencing input was peripheral blood. The rearrangement joins TRBV4-1 to TRBJ2-7; TRBD2 is a possible D gene (5 bases). CDR3 region: CASSQDFSSLTYEQYF. The CDR3 DNA is TGCGCCAGCAGCCAAGATTTTTCTAGCTTGACCTACGAGCAGTACTTC.